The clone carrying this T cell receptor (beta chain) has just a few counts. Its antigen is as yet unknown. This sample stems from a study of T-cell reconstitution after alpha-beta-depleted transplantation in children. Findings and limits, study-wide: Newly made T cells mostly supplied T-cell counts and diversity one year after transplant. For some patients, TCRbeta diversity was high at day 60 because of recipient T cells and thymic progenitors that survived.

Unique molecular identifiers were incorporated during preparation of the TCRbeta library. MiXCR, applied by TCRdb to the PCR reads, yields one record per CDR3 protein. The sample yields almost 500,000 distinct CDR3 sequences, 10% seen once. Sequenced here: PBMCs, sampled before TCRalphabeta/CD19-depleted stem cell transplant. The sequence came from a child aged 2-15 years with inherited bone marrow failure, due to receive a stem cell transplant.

The CDR3 DNA follows: TGTGCCTGGAGTTTGGGGGGGATGGATAATTCACCCCTCCACTTT. This translates into CAWSLGGMDNSPLHF. The J gene is TRBJ1-6, the V gene TRBV30; possibly TRBD1 for D (5 bases). The CDR3 totals 15 residues. Germline CDR1 GTSNPN, CDR2 SVGIG (reference sequence). Trimming shortened V by 2 bases and J by 5 bases, and 13 bases separated the two germline ends. The whole variable domain, filled in from reference TRBV30 and TRBJ1-6, reads SQTIHQWPATLVQPVGSPLSLECTVEGTSNPNLYWYRQAAGRGLQLLFYSVGIGQISSEVPQNLSASRPQDRQFILSSKKLLLSDSGFYLCAWSLGGMDNSPLHFGNGTRLTVT.